Shown below are 13 T cell receptor beta chains from a single sample sequenced in a study of T cells in narcolepsy. Sequencing was performed with immunoSEQ multiplex PCR; in TCRdb, only in-frame clones are kept and a portion is missing. Of 23,000 or so clones listed, around four fifths are singletons. The specimen was CD45RA- memory CD4+ T cells from PBMCs. These TCRs come from a human donor with narcolepsy.

The chain joins TRBV14 to TRBJ2-7; a weak D match, TRBD2 (7 bases). Trimming stripped 5 bases from V and 3 bases from J, with 14 bases between. The germline V gene encodes CDR1 SGHDN and CDR2 FVKESK. The CDR3 is 14 residues long. In nucleotides, the CDR3 is TGTGCCAGCAGCGCCCGGGGAGGGGGCTACGAGCAGTACTTC. This encodes CASSARGGGYEQYF.

The J gene is TRBJ2-2, the V gene TRBV5-6, with no clear D. Germline CDR1 and CDR2: SGHDT and YYEEEE. V was pared by 7 bases and J by 6 bases, with 19 bases between. This CDR3 is 15 amino acids long. This CDR3 reads CASLSGQTQAGELFF. The CDR3 DNA reads TGTGCCAGCCTTTCGGGTCAAACCCAGGCCGGGGAGCTGTTTTTT.

CDR3 coding DNA: TGCAGTGCTAGAGTGGGTAATGAGCAGTTCTTC. It yields the protein CSARVGNEQFF. V usage is TRBV20-1 and J usage is TRBJ2-1, with D uncertain. CDR1 is DFQATT and CDR2 is SNEGSKA in the germline V gene (reference sequence). V lost 1 base to trimming and J lost 7 bases, with 5 bases between them. The CDR3 runs to 11 residues.

The gene calls are TRBV5-8 and TRBJ2-3; 11 bases map to TRBD1. Trimming took 2 bases from V and 2 from J; bases not matched to a gene: 1. CDR1 is SGHTS and CDR2 is YDEGEE in the germline V gene. The CDR3 covers 15 residues. The CDR3 nucleotides read TGTGCCAGCAGCTTAGGACAGGGGGCCACAGATACGCAGTATTTT. Its translation is CASSLGQGATDTQYF.

The J gene is TRBJ2-5, the V gene TRBV2, with 10 bases that match TRBD2. This CDR3 is 16 amino acids long. Germline CDR1 and CDR2: SNHLY and FYNNEI. With 2 bases clipped from V and 1 base from J, the junction kept 4 bases outside the gene matches. As DNA, the CDR3 is TGTGCCAGCAGTGAAAATGCTAGCGGGAGCCAAGAGACCCAGTACTTC. It encodes CASSENASGSQETQYF.

J is TRBJ2-2 and V is TRBV5-5; D remains ambiguous. Germline CDR1 is SGHKS and CDR2 is YYEKEE (reference sequence). The V and J ends lost 1 base and 0 bases respectively, with 7 bases between them. The CDR3 contains 15 residues. DNA for the CDR3: TGTGCCAGCAGCTTGCTAGGGACGAACACCGGGGAGCTGTTTTTT. Translation: CASSLLGTNTGELFF.

V usage is TRBV18 and J usage is TRBJ2-6, with D unclear. V shed 2 bases and J shed 12 bases, with 17 bases lying between them. This CDR3 is 15 amino acids long. CDR1 and CDR2 from the germline V gene are KGHSH and LQKENI. The DNA for the CDR3 is TGTGCCAGCTCACCAGAGAATAGGGTTCTATCCGTCCTGACTTTC. This sequence encodes CASSPENRVLSVLTF.

Turning to this clone: Other DNA sequences in this sample translate to the same CDR3. The rearrangement uses TRBV25-1 and TRBJ1-3, with D unresolved. The CDR3 sequence is 16 residues long. The V gene lost 5 bases and the J gene lost 3 bases, with 17 bases spanning the gap. From germline, CDR1 is MGHDK and CDR2 SYGVNS. The chain's CDR3 is CASSMKVGGGGNTIYF. CDR3 DNA sequence: TGTGCCAGCAGTATGAAGGTAGGAGGCGGTGGAAACACCATATATTTT.

V and J are TRBV5-5 and TRBJ1-5, with unresolved D. Per the germline V gene, CDR1 is SGHKS and CDR2 is YYEKEE (reference sequence). This CDR3 contains 14 residues. V lost 8 bases, J lost 6 bases, and 18 bases lay in between. DNA for the CDR3: TGTGCCAGAAGCACGAGCGGTTTTGGTCAGCCCCAGCATTTT. Its translation is CARSTSGFGQPQHF. Filled out from reference TRBV5-5 and TRBJ1-5, the complete variable domain reads DAGVTQSPTHLIKTRGQQVTLRCSPISGHKSVSWYQQVLGQGPQFIFQYYEKEERGRGNFPDRFSARQFPNYSSELNVNALLLGDSALYLCARSTSGFGQPQHFGDGTRLSIL.

The genes are TRBV19 and TRBJ1-1, with a weak D call TRBD1 (5 bases). CDR3 length: 13 amino acids. Trimming pared 5 bases from V and 5 bases from J, leaving 12 bases between. Germline-derived CDR1 and CDR2 are LNHDA and SQIVND (reference sequence). The CDR3 spells CASSQGRGTEAFF. CDR3 in DNA: TGTGCCAGTAGTCAGGGTCGCGGAACTGAAGCTTTCTTT.

The CDR3 region has the DNA TGTGCCACCCTACTCCGGGGGAACACTGAAGCTTTCTTT. As protein: CATLLRGNTEAFF. The V and J genes are TRBV6-1 and TRBJ1-1; D gene ambiguous. V lost 10 bases and J 1 base, leaving 13 bases between the germline ends. The CDR3 extends over 13 amino acids. Looked up from germline, CDR1 is MNHNS and CDR2 is SASEGT.

The CDR3 region is CASSPMSAGPNEQFF. The CDR3 nucleotides read TGTGCCAGCAGTCCTATGTCAGCGGGACCCAATGAGCAGTTCTTC. The rearrangement uses TRBV7-3 and TRBJ2-1, with 7 bases identical to TRBD2. Per the germline V gene, CDR1 is SGHTA and CDR2 is FQGTGA. The V and J ends lost 6 bases and 6 bases, in that order; junction bases with no gene match: 11. The CDR3 consists of 15 residues.

The rearrangement joins TRBV19 to TRBJ1-5, with D perhaps matching TRBD1 (6 bases). Trimming pared 10 bases from V and 4 bases from J, leaving 14 bases between. The CDR3 runs 13 residues. CDR1 and CDR2 (germline): LNHDA, SQIVND (reference sequence). CDR3 sequence (DNA): TGTGCCACAAGACAGGTCCCGAATCAGCCCCAGCATTTT. Its translation: CATRQVPNQPQHF.